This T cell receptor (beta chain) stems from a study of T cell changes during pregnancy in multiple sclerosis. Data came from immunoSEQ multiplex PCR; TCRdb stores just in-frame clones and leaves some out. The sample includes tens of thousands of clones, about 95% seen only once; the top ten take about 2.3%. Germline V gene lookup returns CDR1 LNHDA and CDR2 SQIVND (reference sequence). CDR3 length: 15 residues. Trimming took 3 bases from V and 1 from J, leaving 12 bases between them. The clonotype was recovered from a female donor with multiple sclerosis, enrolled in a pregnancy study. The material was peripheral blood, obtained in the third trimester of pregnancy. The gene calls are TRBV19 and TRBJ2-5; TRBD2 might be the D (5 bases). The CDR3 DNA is TGTGCCAGTAGTATCGGAGCGGTAGGCCAAGAGACCCAGTACTTC. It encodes CASSIGAVGQETQYF.